This T cell receptor beta chain was captured by sequencing in a study of blood T cell repertoires in COVID-19 (dated by TCRdb to 2018 to 2021). At the level of the whole study: Samples from collaborators originated in the United States, Italy and Spain and spanned both the acute and convalescent phases of COVID-19. Samples came from the ongoing ImmuneRACE study (first 160 participants) plus 1,254 subjects from 6 global collaborators. Where available, HLA class I and class II types were obtained from metadata supplied by the sample provider rather than from assay-based typing. The material from the prospective study consisted of cDNA or gDNA derived from T cells, B-cell-depleted T cells, or PBMCs. Nearly every sample came with metadata listing a de-identified subject ID, COVID-19 status, age in years and sex. Deeply sampled blood TCRbeta repertoires from subjects exposed to, actively infected with, or recovered from COVID-19 were included in the dataset. The repertoires were released in a freely available public database meant as a resource for research on the immune response to SARS-CoV-2.

From V the trimming removes 1 base and from J it removes 7 bases, while the gene matches leave 8 bases of the junction unaccounted for. Including cysteine and phenylalanine, the CDR3 has 16 amino acids. The kept DNA is CDR3 alone, 48 bases in frame from the first base. The germline V gene (reference sequence) gives CDR1 as LNHDA and CDR2 as SQIVND. To note about this clone: Its binding antigen is unknown. No qualities accompany the bases; no much larger clone lies one base away.

Summary of the overall study and its limitations: How much clinical and demographic metadata was included differed by source and by participant, and the metadata was provided uncurated.

Participants in the prospective study were enrolled through a virtual design, were aged roughly 18 to 100 years, and lived in 24 United States geographic areas. In the prospective study, cohorts were assigned on the basis of participant-reported clinical history obtained from a screening survey and a study questionnaire. For ImmuneRACE Cohort 3, a participant was defined as recovered based on two consecutive negative NP/OP PCR tests, clearance by a healthcare professional, or resolution of symptoms. In the prospective study, mobile phlebotomists collected whole blood, serum and a nasopharyngeal or oropharyngeal swab from each participant. Prospective study participants could optionally give additional blood draws and questionnaires over a 2-month period. Blood samples from the prospective study were shipped frozen or at room temperature prior to DNA extraction. The immunoSEQ Assay, a bias-controlled multiplex PCR, was used to amplify TCRbeta CDR3 regions from genomic DNA. Under the source paper's analysis protocol: Within the assay, amplification of reference gene primers was used to estimate how many nucleated cells each sample contained. To quantify the absolute abundance of each unique TCRbeta CDR3 rearrangement, sequence reads were collapsed and filtered. Productive Simpson clonality was computed per sample as the square root of Simpson's diversity index over productive rearrangements. Drawn from immuneACCESS, this table holds only the in-frame rearrangements with V and J called that TCRdb kept. Clones are partly lost; checked studies trace under half to an unresolved V gene and leave the rest unexplained. That table furnishes V, J and clone size, whereas the DNA furnished D and trimming. The sample records 300,000 to 450,000 clones, around 87% of which are singletons. In total, the top ten clones hold about 1% of the sample.

Sequenced: PBMCs or T cells enriched from blood (not recorded which). This receptor was identified in a young man who had recovered from COVID-19. The sequence links TRBV19 to TRBJ2-2; 8 bases in between match TRBD2. CDR3 region: CASSIGRGALGGELFF. The nucleotides read TGTGCCAGTAGTATAGGGCGGGGGGCCCTAGGCGGGGAGCTGTTTTTT. This CDR3, with the reference TRBV19 and TRBJ2-2 proteins standing in past its ends, gives the full variable domain DGGITQSPKYLFRKEGQNVTLSCEQNLNHDAMYWYRQDPGQGLRLIYYSQIVNDFQKGDIAEGYSVSREKKESFPLTVTSAQKNPTAFYLCASSIGRGALGGELFFGEGSRLTVL.